The rows below give T cell receptor beta chains drawn from one sample of a study of T cells in Graves' hyperthyroidism and ophthalmopathy. TCRdb itself ran the multiplex PCR reads through MiXCR, one entry per CDR3 protein. The table lists 550,000 to 600,000 distinct CDR3 sequences, 14% of them singletons. The sample consisted of blood. All receptors come from a woman younger than 30 with Graves' ophthalmopathy. Each CDR3 is given with its conserved first and last residue. The D gene is left open where the match is weak. Clone size, where shown, is once, few, many, or a class for clones that have expanded.

abundance,v_gene,d_gene,j_gene,CDR3nt,CDR3aa
many,TRBV5-6,-,TRBJ2-5,TGTGCCAGCAGCTTCAGGCGCCAGGGCGGAGAGACCCAGTACTTC,CASSFRRQGGETQYF
few,TRBV5-1,-,TRBJ2-3,TGCGCCAGCAGCTTGGAGAGGCGTACAGATACGCAGTATTTT,CASSLERRTDTQYF
-,TRBV6-6,-,TRBJ1-5,TGTGCCAGCAGTTACTCTCAGCCCCAGCATTTT,CASSYSQPQHF
many,TRBV10-3,TRBD1,TRBJ1-1,TGTGCCATCAGTACAGGGGGCGGCACTGAAGCTTTCTTT,CAISTGGGTEAFF
many,TRBV11-2,TRBD2,TRBJ2-7,TGTGCCAGCAGGACCTACTCCGGGACTAGCGGCTACGAGCAGTACTTC,CASRTYSGTSGYEQYF
-,TRBV19,TRBD1,TRBJ2-5,TGTGCCAGTAGTGTAAGGACAGGGAGGATGGAGACCCAGTACTTC,CASSVRTGRMETQYF
few,TRBV7-2,-,TRBJ2-2,TGTGCCAGCAGCCCATTTAGCGTCACCGGGGAGCTGTTTTTT,CASSPFSVTGELFF
many,TRBV11-2,-,TRBJ2-3,TGTGCCAGCAGCTTAGGTCGCGGGCGCACAGATACGCAGTATTTT,CASSLGRGRTDTQYF
many,TRBV7-2,-,TRBJ1-1,TGTGCCAGCAGCTTCTTGGGGGGGGGGGTGACTGAAGCTTTCTTT,CASSFLGGGVTEAFF
-,TRBV20-1,-,TRBJ2-5,TGCAGTGCTAGAGCCCCTCCTTCGGAGGTGGCAGGAGAGACCCAGTACTTC,CSARAPPSEVAGETQYF
many,TRBV6-5,TRBD1,TRBJ2-1,TGTGCCAGCAGTTACTCGGACAGGGACTACAATGAGCAGTTCTTC,CASSYSDRDYNEQFF
many,TRBV11-3,-,TRBJ2-4,TGTGCCAGCAGCTCCCTGACCGGCGGGGAAAACATTCAGTACTTC,CASSSLTGGENIQYF
many,TRBV20-1,-,TRBJ1-6,TGCAGTGCAGGAGACACTCATAATTCACCCCTCCACTTT,CSAGDTHNSPLHF
few,TRBV27,-,TRBJ2-2,TGTGCCAGCAGACTTATCGGTCTAGCCCTAGGGCCCGGGGAGCTGTTTTTT,CASRLIGLALGPGELFF
-,TRBV10-1,TRBD1,TRBJ2-7,TGCGCCAGCCGTCGTCCCCCCCCGGGACAGGGGGTTTTGTACTCCTACGAGCAGTACTTC,CASRRPPPGQGVLYSYEQYF
-,TRBV7-2,TRBD1,TRBJ1-2,TGTGCCAGTAGTATTTCAGGGGGCGGTCAGAACTATGGCTACACCTTC,CASSISGGGQNYGYTF
many,TRBV28,-,TRBJ1-1,TGTGCCAGCAGCTACTCCCCCAGTTCCACTGAAGCTTTCTTT,CASSYSPSSTEAFF
-,TRBV5-6,-,TRBJ2-3,TGTGCCAGCAGCTTGCGGCTAACCACAGATACGCAGTATTTT,CASSLRLTTDTQYF
many,TRBV28,-,TRBJ1-1,TGTGCCAGCAGTCCGGGGTCCCTTAGTGCTGAAGCTTTCTTT,CASSPGSLSAEAFF
many,TRBV19,-,TRBJ2-7,TGTGCCAGTAGTACCGGACGGGCCTCCTACGAGCAGTACTTC,CASSTGRASYEQYF
-,TRBV6-1,TRBD1,TRBJ1-6,TGTGCCAGCAGACCCGGACAGGGAAGGGGACCCCTCCACTTT,CASRPGQGRGPLHF
-,TRBV29-1,-,TRBJ1-1,TGCAGCGTTGATGTCGACGGACCGAACACTGAAGCTTTCTTT,CSVDVDGPNTEAFF
many,TRBV12-3/TRBV12-4,-,TRBJ2-5,TGTGCCAGCAGTTTTACATTTGGTGGGGAGACCCAGTACTTC,CASSFTFGGETQYF
few,TRBV11-2,-,TRBJ2-7,TGTGCCAGCAGCTTAAGACTAATCAGGGAGCAGTACTTC,CASSLRLIREQYF
-,TRBV4-3,-,TRBJ1-4,TGCGCCAGCAGCCAAGATCCCAGGGTACTGTTTTTT,CASSQDPRVLFF
many,TRBV18,-,TRBJ2-4,TGTGCCAGCTCACCACAAGGCAGTAAAAACATTCAGTACTTC,CASSPQGSKNIQYF
-,TRBV6-2/TRBV6-3,TRBD1,TRBJ1-6,TGTGCCAGCAGGCCCGGGACAGGACATAATTCACCCCTCCACTTT,CASRPGTGHNSPLHF
-,TRBV6-9,-,TRBJ2-7,TGTGTCCGCAGTTACCTCCTGGACAGCTACGAGCAGTACTTC,CVRSYLLDSYEQYF
many,TRBV20-1,-,TRBJ2-7,TGCAGTGCTTCCTTCCGAGACCACTACGAGCAGTACTTC,CSASFRDHYEQYF
many,TRBV6-2/TRBV6-3,-,TRBJ2-7,TGTGCCAGCAGGGACAGCTCCTTCCTCTCCTACGAGCAGTACTTC,CASRDSSFLSYEQYF
many,TRBV12-3/TRBV12-4,-,TRBJ1-1,TGTGCCAGCAGTTTAGGGGGCCTAAGGACTGAAGCTTTCTTT,CASSLGGLRTEAFF
-,TRBV2,-,TRBJ2-3,TGTGCCAGCCGGTCCTCTAGCAGGTGGGCAGATACGCAGTATTTT,CASRSSSRWADTQYF
-,TRBV19,TRBD1,TRBJ1-2,TGTGCCAGTAGGACCGGACAGGGGCCGAAGCCCGGCTATGGCTACACCTTC,CASRTGQGPKPGYGYTF
many,TRBV20-1,-,TRBJ2-3,TGCAGTGCTAGCAATGCCCATCTCACAGATACGCAGTATTTT,CSASNAHLTDTQYF
many,TRBV27,TRBD2,TRBJ2-1,TGTGCCAGCAGTCCAGCGGGGGTGGTATACAATGAGCAGTTCTTC,CASSPAGVVYNEQFF
few,TRBV4-1,-,TRBJ1-4,TGCGCCACCAGCCCAATCGGCTATAATGAAAAACTGTTTTTT,CATSPIGYNEKLFF
-,TRBV4-1,-,TRBJ2-1,TGCGCCAGCAGCCATCCTTTCCCAACCTACAATGAGCAGTTCTTC,CASSHPFPTYNEQFF
many,TRBV6-2/TRBV6-3,TRBD1,TRBJ1-5,TGTGCCAGCAATCCGGGACAGGGGGCGCCTAGCAATCAGCCCCAGCATTTT,CASNPGQGAPSNQPQHF
many,TRBV7-2,-,TRBJ2-5,TGTGCCAGCAGCTTAAACAGGGCCGTGGAGACCCAGTACTTC,CASSLNRAVETQYF
many,TRBV7-6,TRBD1,TRBJ2-1,TGTGCCAGCAGCTTACGGGACAGTACCTACAATGAGCAGTTCTTC,CASSLRDSTYNEQFF
medium-sized,TRBV7-8,-,TRBJ2-7,TGTGCCAGCAGCTTAGGCCTAGCGCAATTTTACGAGCAGTACTTC,CASSLGLAQFYEQYF
many,TRBV6-2/TRBV6-3,-,TRBJ2-6,TGTGCCAGCAGTTCAACAGGCCTCGGGGCCAACGTCCTGACTTTC,CASSSTGLGANVLTF
many,TRBV11-2,-,TRBJ1-1,TGTGCCAGCAGCTTAGTCGGGGGGACCACTGAAGCTTTCTTT,CASSLVGGTTEAFF
-,TRBV4-1,TRBD2,TRBJ2-5,TGCGCCAGCAGCCAAGGACTAGCGGGGACCCGAGGGACCCAGTACTTC,CASSQGLAGTRGTQYF
few,TRBV27,TRBD1,TRBJ2-6,TGTGCCAGCAGTCTACCGGGACAGGGTCATTCTGGGGCCAACGTCCTGACTTTC,CASSLPGQGHSGANVLTF
few,TRBV9,TRBD2,TRBJ2-1,TGTGCCAGCAAAGGACTAGCGGGAGGCAATGAGCAGTTCTTC,CASKGLAGGNEQFF
many,TRBV28,-,TRBJ2-1,TGTGCCAGCAGTCCAACCTTAGCCCACAATGAGCAGTTCTTC,CASSPTLAHNEQFF
-,TRBV6-5,-,TRBJ1-3,TGTGCCAGCAGTTACTCGGCCTCTGAACGAAACACCATATATTTT,CASSYSASERNTIYF
many,TRBV18,-,TRBJ2-5,TGTGCCAGCTCACCAGGGCTAGCCGAGACCCAGTACTTC,CASSPGLAETQYF
many,TRBV6-5,TRBD1,TRBJ1-2,TGTGCCAGCAGTTACCAGGGGGCGCAGTTTGGCTACACCTTC,CASSYQGAQFGYTF
many,TRBV5-1,TRBD1,TRBJ2-2,TGCGCCAGCAGCCCTACGGACAGGAGATCTATCGCGAACACCGGGGAGCTGTTTTTT,CASSPTDRRSIANTGELFF
many,TRBV27,TRBD1,TRBJ2-7,TGTGCCAGCAGTTTTCTTAGGGACAGGGACGAGCAGTACTTC,CASSFLRDRDEQYF
many,TRBV15,-,TRBJ1-1,TGTGCCACCAGCAGAGACCAGGAAGTTGAAGCTTTCTTT,CATSRDQEVEAFF